The clone carrying this T cell receptor beta chain was counted a few times. Its antigen is unknown. This sample was included in a study of tumor-infiltrating lymphocytes in glioblastoma multiforme. Study conclusions and caveats: T cells were not sorted into functional subsets.

This CDR3 is built from 17 residues. Per the germline V gene, CDR1 is SGHAT and CDR2 is FQNNGV. Trimming cost V 1 base and J 4 bases, with 20 bases left between them. TCRB libraries came from RNA via three nested multiplex PCR rounds. A C-beta primer primed TCRB cDNA from about 0.45 ug RNA. Using its own MiXCR run on the multiplex PCR reads, TCRdb lists one record per CDR3 protein. This sample has 12,000 to 15,000 distinct CDR3 sequences, with 73% found just once. This TCR came from a male donor with glioblastoma. This chain connects TRBV11-2 to TRBJ2-7; no reliable D call. The sample was brain tumor tissue. The CDR3, as DNA: TGTGCCAGCAGCTTAGGCCCCGGTACCGAATACAATTACGAGCAGTACTTC. Its translation is CASSLGPGTEYNYEQYF.